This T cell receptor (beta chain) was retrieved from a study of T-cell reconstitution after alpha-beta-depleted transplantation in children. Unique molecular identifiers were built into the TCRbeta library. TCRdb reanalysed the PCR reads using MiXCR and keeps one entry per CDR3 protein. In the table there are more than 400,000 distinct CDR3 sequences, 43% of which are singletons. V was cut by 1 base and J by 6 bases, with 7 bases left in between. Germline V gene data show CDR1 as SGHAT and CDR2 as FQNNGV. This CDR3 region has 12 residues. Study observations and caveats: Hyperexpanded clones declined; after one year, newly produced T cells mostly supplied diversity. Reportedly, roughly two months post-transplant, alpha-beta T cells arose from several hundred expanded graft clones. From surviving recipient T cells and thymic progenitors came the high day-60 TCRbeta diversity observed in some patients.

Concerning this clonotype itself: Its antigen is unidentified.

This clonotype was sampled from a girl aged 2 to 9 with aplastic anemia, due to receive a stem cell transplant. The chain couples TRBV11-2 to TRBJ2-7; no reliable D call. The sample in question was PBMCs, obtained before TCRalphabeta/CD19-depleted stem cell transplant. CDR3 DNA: TGTGCCAGCAGCTTAGGGCATGGCGAGCAGTACTTC. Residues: CASSLGHGEQYF.